What follows are 8 T cell receptor beta chains derived from one specimen sequenced in a study of beta chain features in type 1 diabetes. Notes on the study in general: Patients with Type 1 diabetes showed moderately but significantly shorter TCRB CDR3s in all four CD4+ subsets.

The antigens of these receptors remain unknown. Expressed TCRB transcripts were sequenced after all isolated RNA was converted to cDNA. The protocol was immunoSEQ multiplex PCR, while the TCRdb copy is restricted to in-frame clones and leaves out a portion. The sample holds 300,000 to 350,000 clones, roughly a tenth seen once. The sample consisted of central memory CD4+ T cells from blood. The receptor set was obtained from a man aged 25 to 40 with type 1 diabetes.

The table lists this clone with a few counts. V is TRBV7-2 and J is TRBJ1-1; weak D call: TRBD1 (6 bases). The CDR3 loop spans 17 amino acids. The V gene lost 5 bases and the J gene lost 5 bases, with 24 bases spanning the gap. Germline loops: CDR1 SGHTA, CDR2 FQGNSA. CDR3 DNA sequence: TGTGCCAGCAGCATCGAGATGGGGGCCGGTAAAGGGACTGAAGCTTTCTTT. This translates into CASSIEMGAGKGTEAFF. Full variable domain (rest looked up from reference TRBV7-2 and TRBJ1-1): GAGVSQSPSNKVTEKGKDVELRCDPISGHTALYWYRQSLGQGLEFLIYFQGNSAPDKSGLPSDRFSAERTGGSVSTLTIQRTQQEDSAVYLCASSIEMGAGKGTEAFFGQGTRLTVV.

This clone has only a few counts. This sequence joins TRBV4-3 and TRBJ1-1; D call uncertain. Trimming left V 4 bases short and J 1 base short, with 13 bases between. The germline V gene encodes CDR1 LGHNA and CDR2 YSLEER. The CDR3 contains 15 residues. This CDR3 reads CASSPSAATNTEAFF. The CDR3 nucleotides read TGCGCCAGCAGCCCCTCGGCAGCCACGAACACTGAAGCTTTCTTT.

This clone has more than one count but fewer than ten. This CDR3 is also generated by other DNA sequences in the sample. This sequence joins TRBV7-2 and TRBJ2-5; 7 bases map to TRBD2. V was pared by 1 base and J by 5 bases, with 1 base of the junction left unmatched. In germline, CDR1 is SGHTA, CDR2 FQGNSA. CDR3 size: 13 residues. The CDR3 sequence: CASSLGGGETQYF. For the CDR3, the DNA is TGTGCCAGCAGCTTAGGGGGAGGGGAGACCCAGTACTTC.

This chain joins TRBV29-1 and TRBJ1-2, with TRBD1 matching 10 bases. V shed 6 bases and J 8 bases; nucleotides not matched to a gene: 3. The CDR3 length is 11 residues. Germline assignment: CDR1 SQVTM and CDR2 ANQGSEA. CDR3 bases: TGCAGCGTGACAGGGGGCGGGGGCTACACCTTC. It is translated as CSVTGGGGYTF.

This clone was picked up a small number of times. The rearrangement joins TRBV11-2 to TRBJ2-7; the D is unclear. In germline, CDR1 is SGHAT, CDR2 FQNNGV. This CDR3 has 13 residues. V dropped 0 bases and J dropped 3 bases, with 6 bases sitting between them. The CDR3 spells CASSLDGDYEQYF. CDR3 nucleotide sequence: TGTGCCAGCAGCTTAGATGGAGACTACGAGCAGTACTTC.

The sample holds a few counts of this clone. The V call is TRBV19, the J call TRBJ2-5; TRBD2 might be the D (5 bases). The CDR3 covers 13 residues. The germline V gene encodes CDR1 LNHDA and CDR2 SQIVND (reference sequence). The V and J ends lost 6 bases and 0 bases respectively, with 8 bases between them. CDR3 nucleotides: TGTGCCAGTAGCCCGGGAAACCAAGAGACCCAGTACTTC. It specifies CASSPGNQETQYF.

The CDR3 region is CASSSKTGKETQYF. In DNA, the CDR3 is TGCGCCAGCAGCTCTAAGACAGGCAAAGAGACCCAGTACTTC. The rearrangement links TRBV5-1 to TRBJ2-5, with D perhaps matching TRBD1 (6 bases). V lost 3 bases to trimming and J lost 3 bases, with 12 bases between them. The CDR3 spans 14 residues. CDR1 is SGHRS and CDR2 is YFSETQ in the germline V gene.

This clone was recorded a few times. The chain recombines TRBV5-1 with TRBJ2-2, with no clear D. Germline CDR1 is SGHRS and CDR2 is YFSETQ. V dropped 2 bases and J dropped 5 bases, with 4 bases sitting between them. The CDR3 covers 12 residues. Written as DNA, the CDR3 is TGCGCCAGCAGCTTTAAAACCGGGGAGCTGTTTTTT. Its protein is CASSFKTGELFF.